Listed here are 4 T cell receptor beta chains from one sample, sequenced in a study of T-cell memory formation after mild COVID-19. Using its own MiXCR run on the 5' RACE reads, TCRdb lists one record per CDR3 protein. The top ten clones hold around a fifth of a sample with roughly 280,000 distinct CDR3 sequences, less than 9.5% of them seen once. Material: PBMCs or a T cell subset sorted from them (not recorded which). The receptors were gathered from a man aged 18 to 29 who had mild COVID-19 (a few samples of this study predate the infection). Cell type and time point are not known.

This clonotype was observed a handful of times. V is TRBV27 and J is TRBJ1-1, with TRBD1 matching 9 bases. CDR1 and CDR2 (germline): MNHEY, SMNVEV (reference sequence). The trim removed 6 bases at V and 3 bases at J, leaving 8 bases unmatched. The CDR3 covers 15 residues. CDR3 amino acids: CASRRQGVGDTEAFF. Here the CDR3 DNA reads TGTGCCAGCAGGAGACAGGGGGTGGGGGACACTGAAGCTTTCTTT.

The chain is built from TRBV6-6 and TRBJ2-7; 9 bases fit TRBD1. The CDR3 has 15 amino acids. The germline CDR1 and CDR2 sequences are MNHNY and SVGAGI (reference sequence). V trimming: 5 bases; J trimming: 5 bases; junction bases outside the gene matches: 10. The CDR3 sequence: CASSPPGTGNHEQYF. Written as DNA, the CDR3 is TGTGCCAGCAGTCCCCCGGGGACAGGGAACCACGAGCAGTACTTC.

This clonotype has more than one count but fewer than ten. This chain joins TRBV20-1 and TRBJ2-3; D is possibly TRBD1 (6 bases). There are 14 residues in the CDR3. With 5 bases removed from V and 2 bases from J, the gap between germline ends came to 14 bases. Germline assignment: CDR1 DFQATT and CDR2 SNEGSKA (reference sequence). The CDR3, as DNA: TGCAGTGCTCAGAGGGGGAAGCACACAGATACGCAGTATTTT. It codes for CSAQRGKHTDTQYF.

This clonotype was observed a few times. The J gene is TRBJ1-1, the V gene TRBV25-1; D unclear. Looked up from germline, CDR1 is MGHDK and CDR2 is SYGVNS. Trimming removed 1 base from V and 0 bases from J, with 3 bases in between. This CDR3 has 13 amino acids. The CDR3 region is CASSEWMNTEAFF. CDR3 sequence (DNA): TGTGCCAGCAGTGAATGGATGAACACTGAAGCTTTCTTT. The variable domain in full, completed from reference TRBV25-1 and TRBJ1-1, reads EADIYQTPRYLVIGTGKKITLECSQTMGHDKMYWYQQDPGMELHLIHYSYGVNSTEKGDLSSESTVSRIRTEHFPLTLESARPSHTSQYLCASSEWMNTEAFFGQGTRLTVV.